Listed below are T cell receptor beta chains from one sample, sequenced in a study of blood T cell repertoires in COVID-19. Using immunoSEQ multiplex PCR, the repertoire was profiled, and TCRdb retains in-frame clones only, with some absent. This sample yields approximately 210,000 clones, of which about 87% are seen a single time; around 1.6% belongs to the top ten. Sequencing was done on a sample of peripheral blood. These receptors were obtained from a man between 65 and 85 years old with acute or convalescent COVID-19. Both conserved end residues are part of each CDR3. Fields, in order: J gene, clone size, V gene, D gene, CDR3 DNA, CDR3 protein. A D gene is named only where the DNA matches it firmly. Expanded clones get a size class; other rows say once, few or many, or leave the size out.

j_gene: TRBJ2-2; abundance: -; v_gene: TRBV5-1; d_gene: -; CDR3nt: TGCGCCAGCAGCTTTTTACAGGGAGTGGCCGGGGAGCTGTTTTTT; CDR3aa: CASSFLQGVAGELFF
j_gene: TRBJ2-1; abundance: -; v_gene: TRBV11-3; d_gene: -; CDR3nt: TGTGCCAGCAGCTTACAGGGATACAATGAGCAGTTCTTC; CDR3aa: CASSLQGYNEQFF
j_gene: TRBJ1-2; abundance: -; v_gene: TRBV7-9; d_gene: -; CDR3nt: TGTGCCAGCAGCCCAAGCGGTACAGAAGCTAACTATGGCTACACCTTC; CDR3aa: CASSPSGTEANYGYTF
j_gene: TRBJ2-1; abundance: -; v_gene: TRBV9; d_gene: -; CDR3nt: TGTGCCAGCAGCCTTTACGGAGGCTCAAATGAGCAGTTCTTC; CDR3aa: CASSLYGGSNEQFF
j_gene: TRBJ2-2; abundance: -; v_gene: TRBV10-3; d_gene: -; CDR3nt: TGTGCCATCAGTGAGTCGCTAGGCACCGGGGAGCTGTTTTTT; CDR3aa: CAISESLGTGELFF
j_gene: TRBJ2-7; abundance: -; v_gene: TRBV5-1; d_gene: -; CDR3nt: TGCGCCAGCAGCCCGGACACACCTGAAACTCAGCAGTACTTC; CDR3aa: CASSPDTPETQQYF
j_gene: TRBJ2-1; abundance: -; v_gene: TRBV18; d_gene: -; CDR3nt: TGTGCCAGCTCACCATGGCAGGTTGACTACAATGAGCAGTTCTTC; CDR3aa: CASSPWQVDYNEQFF
j_gene: TRBJ1-1; abundance: few; v_gene: TRBV3-1/TRBV3-2; d_gene: TRBD1; CDR3nt: TGTGCCAGCAGCCAAAGGGACAGAAACACTGAAGCTTTCTTT; CDR3aa: CASSQRDRNTEAFF
j_gene: TRBJ2-7; abundance: few; v_gene: TRBV5-1; d_gene: TRBD1; CDR3nt: TGCGCCAGCAGTGACGGGACAGGGGGCAGCGAGCAGTACTTC; CDR3aa: CASSDGTGGSEQYF
j_gene: TRBJ1-1; abundance: -; v_gene: TRBV6-5; d_gene: -; CDR3nt: TGTGCCAGCAGTTACGGCCGGGGGGTTGGGAACACTGAAGCTTTCTTT; CDR3aa: CASSYGRGVGNTEAFF
j_gene: TRBJ2-1; abundance: -; v_gene: TRBV7-3; d_gene: TRBD2; CDR3nt: TGTGCCAGCAGCCTAGGGACTACCAGATACAATGAGCAGTTCTTC; CDR3aa: CASSLGTTRYNEQFF
j_gene: TRBJ2-7; abundance: -; v_gene: TRBV11-3; d_gene: -; CDR3nt: TGTGCCAGCAGCCCGATTACAGGTAACTCCTACGAGCAGTACTTC; CDR3aa: CASSPITGNSYEQYF
j_gene: TRBJ2-7; abundance: -; v_gene: TRBV9; d_gene: -; CDR3nt: TGTGCCAGCAGCGTAGAGGCAGGGGTCACCTACGAGCAGTACTTC; CDR3aa: CASSVEAGVTYEQYF
j_gene: TRBJ2-7; abundance: -; v_gene: TRBV10-3; d_gene: TRBD2; CDR3nt: TGTGCCATCAGTGAGTCAGGGCGGGAGCTGGGTTCCTACGAGCAGTACTTC; CDR3aa: CAISESGRELGSYEQYF
j_gene: TRBJ1-5; abundance: -; v_gene: TRBV28; d_gene: TRBD1; CDR3nt: TGTGCCAGCAGTCGCGGTTCAGGGGGTGATCAGCCCCAGCATTTT; CDR3aa: CASSRGSGGDQPQHF
j_gene: TRBJ2-7; abundance: -; v_gene: TRBV28; d_gene: -; CDR3nt: TGTGCCAGCACGCGTGCTGGAGGCTCCGAGCAGTACTTC; CDR3aa: CASTRAGGSEQYF
j_gene: TRBJ1-3; abundance: -; v_gene: TRBV9; d_gene: -; CDR3nt: TGTGCCAGCAGCTTTGCCGGGATCGGGTTCGGAAACACCATATATTTT; CDR3aa: CASSFAGIGFGNTIYF
j_gene: TRBJ2-1; abundance: -; v_gene: TRBV7-9; d_gene: TRBD2; CDR3nt: TGTGCCAGCAGCGAGGGACTAGCGGGATTGAATGAGCAGTTCTTC; CDR3aa: CASSEGLAGLNEQFF
j_gene: TRBJ2-1; abundance: -; v_gene: TRBV2; d_gene: TRBD2; CDR3nt: TGTGCCAGCAAGCGACTAGCGGGAGATCTTAATGAGCAGTTCTTC; CDR3aa: CASKRLAGDLNEQFF
j_gene: TRBJ1-2; abundance: -; v_gene: TRBV12-3/TRBV12-4; d_gene: -; CDR3nt: TGTGCCAGCAGTTTCAGGGGCTCTGGCTACACCTTC; CDR3aa: CASSFRGSGYTF
j_gene: TRBJ1-4; abundance: -; v_gene: TRBV7-2; d_gene: TRBD1; CDR3nt: TGTGCCAGCAGCCTACACGGGACAGGGAGTGAAAAACTGTTTTTT; CDR3aa: CASSLHGTGSEKLFF
j_gene: TRBJ2-1; abundance: -; v_gene: TRBV19; d_gene: TRBD2; CDR3nt: TGTGCCAGTCTGGATAGTAGCGGGAGTTCCTACAATGAGCAGTTCTTC; CDR3aa: CASLDSSGSSYNEQFF
j_gene: TRBJ2-5; abundance: -; v_gene: TRBV11-2; d_gene: TRBD2; CDR3nt: TGTGCCAGCAGCTGGACTAGCGGAGAGACCCAGTACTTC; CDR3aa: CASSWTSGETQYF
j_gene: TRBJ2-5; abundance: -; v_gene: TRBV15; d_gene: -; CDR3nt: TGTGCCACCAGCAGAGTGGGCCAGAACCAAGAGACCCAGTACTTC; CDR3aa: CATSRVGQNQETQYF
j_gene: TRBJ2-7; abundance: once; v_gene: TRBV28; d_gene: TRBD2; CDR3nt: TGTGCCACTATGCAACTAGCGAAGACCTACGAGCAGTACTTC; CDR3aa: CATMQLAKTYEQYF
j_gene: TRBJ1-6; abundance: once; v_gene: TRBV5-1; d_gene: TRBD1; CDR3nt: TGCGCCAGCAGCTTGGAAGGGGACAGGAATTCACCCCTCCACTTT; CDR3aa: CASSLEGDRNSPLHF
j_gene: TRBJ1-4; abundance: few; v_gene: TRBV2; d_gene: -; CDR3nt: TGTGCCAGCAGTGAATGGTATCAGGCTAATGAAAAACTGTTTTTT; CDR3aa: CASSEWYQANEKLFF
j_gene: TRBJ1-6; abundance: -; v_gene: TRBV7-9; d_gene: -; CDR3nt: TGTGCCAGCAGCTTAGAGGTCGGGTCACCCCTCCACTTT; CDR3aa: CASSLEVGSPLHF
j_gene: TRBJ2-7; abundance: -; v_gene: TRBV10-3; d_gene: -; CDR3nt: TGTGCCAGCTCAGAGACAGCAGCACCCTACGAGCAGTACTTC; CDR3aa: CASSETAAPYEQYF
j_gene: TRBJ2-1; abundance: -; v_gene: TRBV25-1; d_gene: TRBD1; CDR3nt: TGTGCCAGCAGTGAAATGCGGCCAGGGACAGATGAGCAGTTCTTC; CDR3aa: CASSEMRPGTDEQFF
j_gene: TRBJ2-7; abundance: -; v_gene: TRBV24-1; d_gene: -; CDR3nt: TGTGCCACCGGAGAACAGGTAGAAACCTCCTACGAGCAGTACTTC; CDR3aa: CATGEQVETSYEQYF
j_gene: TRBJ1-1; abundance: -; v_gene: TRBV19; d_gene: -; CDR3nt: TGTGCCAGTAGTATAGGGGCGGGGACCTTGAACACTGAAGCTTTCTTT; CDR3aa: CASSIGAGTLNTEAFF
j_gene: TRBJ2-7; abundance: -; v_gene: TRBV10-3; d_gene: -; CDR3nt: TGTGCCATCAGTGTTAACAACTACGAGCAGTACTTC; CDR3aa: CAISVNNYEQYF
j_gene: TRBJ2-3; abundance: -; v_gene: TRBV4-2; d_gene: -; CDR3nt: TGTGCCAGCAGCCCCCGGGACAAGGGTCTAATAGATACGCAGTATTTT; CDR3aa: CASSPRDKGLIDTQYF
j_gene: TRBJ1-1; abundance: -; v_gene: TRBV7-9; d_gene: -; CDR3nt: TGTGCCAGCAGCTTAGAGGCAGGGGCGGCGACTGAAGCTTTCTTT; CDR3aa: CASSLEAGAATEAFF
j_gene: TRBJ2-5; abundance: once; v_gene: TRBV6-2/TRBV6-3; d_gene: TRBD2; CDR3nt: TGTGCCAGCAGTAATCGACTAGCGGGAGGGCCTGAAGAGACCCAGTACTTC; CDR3aa: CASSNRLAGGPEETQYF
j_gene: TRBJ2-1; abundance: -; v_gene: TRBV19; d_gene: -; CDR3nt: TGTGCCAGTAGTATTATATCCGCGGGCGGTTTGTACAATGAGCAGTTCTTC; CDR3aa: CASSIISAGGLYNEQFF
j_gene: TRBJ1-5; abundance: -; v_gene: TRBV7-8; d_gene: -; CDR3nt: TGTGCCAGCAGGCCCGACAGTTATAGCAATCAGCCCCAGCATTTT; CDR3aa: CASRPDSYSNQPQHF
j_gene: TRBJ2-1; abundance: once; v_gene: TRBV12-3/TRBV12-4; d_gene: TRBD2; CDR3nt: TGTGCCAGCAGTTTAACTAGCGGGTATGAGCAGTTCTTC; CDR3aa: CASSLTSGYEQFF
j_gene: TRBJ2-3; abundance: -; v_gene: TRBV9; d_gene: -; CDR3nt: TGTGCCAGCAGCGTACGTATGGTACATACAGATACGCAGTATTTT; CDR3aa: CASSVRMVHTDTQYF
j_gene: TRBJ2-2; abundance: -; v_gene: TRBV28; d_gene: TRBD2; CDR3nt: TGTGCCAGTCTAGCGGGAGGAAACACCGGGGAGCTGTTTTTT; CDR3aa: CASLAGGNTGELFF
j_gene: TRBJ2-4; abundance: -; v_gene: TRBV6-5; d_gene: -; CDR3nt: TGTGCCAGCAGTTCTACCGGGACTAAAAACATTCAGTACTTC; CDR3aa: CASSSTGTKNIQYF
j_gene: TRBJ1-5; abundance: -; v_gene: TRBV6-1; d_gene: -; CDR3nt: TGTGCCAGCAGTGAACAGCAGCCCCAGCATTTT; CDR3aa: CASSEQQPQHF
j_gene: TRBJ2-2; abundance: once; v_gene: TRBV7-2; d_gene: -; CDR3nt: TGTGCCAGCAGCTTAGTTCTAGCGCTGAACACCGGGGAGCTGTTTTTT; CDR3aa: CASSLVLALNTGELFF
j_gene: TRBJ2-7; abundance: -; v_gene: TRBV5-1; d_gene: TRBD2; CDR3nt: TGCGCCAGCAGCTTCTCGACTAGCGGGAGGTACGAGCAGTACTTC; CDR3aa: CASSFSTSGRYEQYF
j_gene: TRBJ1-2; abundance: few; v_gene: TRBV3-1/TRBV3-2; d_gene: -; CDR3nt: TGTGCCAGCAGCCAAGATTGGGAGGGAATGGCTGGCTACACCTTC; CDR3aa: CASSQDWEGMAGYTF
j_gene: TRBJ2-3; abundance: -; v_gene: TRBV7-3; d_gene: TRBD2; CDR3nt: TGTGCCAGCAGCCCCCTCGGGTCACTAGCGGGACTCAGTACGCAGTATTTT; CDR3aa: CASSPLGSLAGLSTQYF
j_gene: TRBJ2-1; abundance: -; v_gene: TRBV20-1; d_gene: TRBD2; CDR3nt: TGCAGTGCTAGTAACACCGGGGCGGGAGGCCTATCCTACAATGAGCAGTTCTTC; CDR3aa: CSASNTGAGGLSYNEQFF
j_gene: TRBJ1-3; abundance: -; v_gene: TRBV19; d_gene: TRBD1; CDR3nt: TGTGCCAGTAGTGGACAGGGAGTTTCTGGAAACACCATATATTTT; CDR3aa: CASSGQGVSGNTIYF
j_gene: TRBJ2-1; abundance: once; v_gene: TRBV5-1; d_gene: -; CDR3nt: TGCGCCAGCAGCTCCCAGGTAAACAATGAGCAGTTCTTC; CDR3aa: CASSSQVNNEQFF
j_gene: TRBJ2-7; abundance: -; v_gene: TRBV7-3; d_gene: -; CDR3nt: TGTGCCAGCAGCTTAACCCAGGGTTGCGAGCAGTACTTC; CDR3aa: CASSLTQGCEQYF
j_gene: TRBJ2-7; abundance: -; v_gene: TRBV9; d_gene: TRBD1; CDR3nt: TGTGCCAGCAGCGGAGATTGGACAGGGAACTACGAGCAGTACTTC; CDR3aa: CASSGDWTGNYEQYF
j_gene: TRBJ1-2; abundance: once; v_gene: TRBV4-2; d_gene: TRBD1; CDR3nt: TGTGCCAGCAGCCAAGATCAGGTGTTACAGGGGGCGGAGGGCTACACCTTC; CDR3aa: CASSQDQVLQGAEGYTF
j_gene: TRBJ1-2; abundance: -; v_gene: TRBV21-1; d_gene: -; CDR3nt: TGTGCCAGCAGAGCGCGGACAACAGGGGGCGAGGATTTGTCGGGCATTACTGGCTACACCTTC; CDR3aa: CASRARTTGGEDLSGITGYTF
j_gene: TRBJ2-2; abundance: few; v_gene: TRBV4-2; d_gene: TRBD1; CDR3nt: TGTGCCAGCAGCCAAGTCAGACAGGGGGGCACCGGGGAGCTGTTTTTT; CDR3aa: CASSQVRQGGTGELFF